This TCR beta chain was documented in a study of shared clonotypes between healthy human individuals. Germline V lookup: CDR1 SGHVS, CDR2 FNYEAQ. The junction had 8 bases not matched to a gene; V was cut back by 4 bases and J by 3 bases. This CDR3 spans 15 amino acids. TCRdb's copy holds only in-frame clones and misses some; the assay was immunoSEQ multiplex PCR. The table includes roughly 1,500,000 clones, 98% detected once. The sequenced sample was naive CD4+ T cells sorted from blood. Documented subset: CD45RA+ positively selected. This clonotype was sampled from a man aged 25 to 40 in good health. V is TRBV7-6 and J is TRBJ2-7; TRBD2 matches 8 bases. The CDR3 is CASSSSGGRIYEQYF. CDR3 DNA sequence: TGTGCCAGCAGCTCCTCCGGCGGGAGGATCTACGAGCAGTACTTC.